This TCR beta chain emerged from a study of shared clonotypes between healthy human individuals. Trimming removed 1 base at V and 4 bases at J, with 17 bases between. Germline loops: CDR1 SGHVS, CDR2 FQNEAQ. This CDR3 contains 17 residues. This clone came up once. Data came from immunoSEQ multiplex PCR; TCRdb stores just in-frame clones and leaves some out. The profile shows nearly 1,000,000 clones, 60% to 85% of them singletons. All the donors were Caucasian adults who lived in Nashville, Tennessee. The clonotype was recovered from a man aged 18 to 29 in good health. The sample consisted of memory CD4+ T cells sorted from blood. Subset in this sample: CD45RA-negative fraction. The rearrangement uses TRBV7-8 and TRBJ2-1; possible D gene TRBD2, 6 bases. Written as DNA, the CDR3 is TGTGCCAGCAGCTTAGAAGTTGGCAGGGCGGGGTACAATGAGCAGTTCTTC. Protein sequence: CASSLEVGRAGYNEQFF.